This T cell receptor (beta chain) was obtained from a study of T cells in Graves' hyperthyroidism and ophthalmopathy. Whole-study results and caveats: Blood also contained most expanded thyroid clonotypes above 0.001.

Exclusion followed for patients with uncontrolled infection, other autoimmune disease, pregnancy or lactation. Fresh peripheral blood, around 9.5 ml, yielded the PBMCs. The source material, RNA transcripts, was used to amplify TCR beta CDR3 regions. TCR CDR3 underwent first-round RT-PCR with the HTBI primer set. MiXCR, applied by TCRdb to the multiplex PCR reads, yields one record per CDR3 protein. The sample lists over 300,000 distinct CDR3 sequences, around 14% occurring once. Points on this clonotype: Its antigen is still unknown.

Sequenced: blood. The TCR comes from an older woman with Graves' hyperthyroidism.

CDR3 bases: TGTGCCAGCAGCCCGAGGACCGACGACACTGAAGCTTTCTTT. It encodes CASSPRTDDTEAFF. V is TRBV14 and J is TRBJ1-1, with D unclear. V gave up 4 bases and J gave up 3 bases, with 12 bases separating them. This CDR3 has 14 amino acids. Germline CDR1 SGHDN, CDR2 FVKESK.